This is a list of T cell receptor beta chains from one sample in a study of cytomegalovirus exposure and HLA in healthy donors. Produced via immunoSEQ multiplex PCR; TCRdb's table is partial and in-frame only. The table has about 110,000 clones, around 83% seen once. The source material was PBMCs. The source is a woman aged 55-75 years in good health and CMV-seropositive. The CDR3 runs from the conserved cysteine through the conserved F or W. The order of the fields is CDR3 protein, J gene, clone size, V gene. Part of the rows lack a size; the others show once, few, many or a class for expanded clones.

CASSRYEYGYTF TRBJ1-2 NA TRBV11-2
CASSWGEGQMNTEAFF TRBJ1-1 NA TRBV5-4
CASSLSGGGYEQYF TRBJ2-7 NA TRBV27
CSSSSRGPETQYF TRBJ2-5 few TRBV7-9
CASSFDLGGKTQYF TRBJ2-5 NA TRBV19
CASSIQTPPGQGYEQYF TRBJ2-7 NA TRBV21-1
CASSLSRGQYEQYF TRBJ2-7 NA TRBV28
CASSRLVMYEQYF NA NA TRBV5-1
CASSFLQGRTEAFF TRBJ1-1 NA TRBV27
CASSSGTLNNEQFF TRBJ2-1 NA TRBV7-2
CASRTRDSAFYEQYF TRBJ2-7 NA TRBV6-5
CASSYRGLGDTQYF TRBJ2-3 NA TRBV6-5
CASSFQQGAGGELFF TRBJ2-2 NA TRBV6-5
CASSNSRAGGPVTGELFF TRBJ2-2 few TRBV13
CASSLVRTTYEQFF TRBJ2-1 few TRBV7-9
CASSLLGSPLHF TRBJ1-6 NA TRBV7-9
CASSSGTAFYEQYF TRBJ2-7 NA TRBV5-1
CAISYWGGGKNIQYF TRBJ2-4 NA TRBV5-4
CASSQGGISDTQYF TRBJ2-3 NA TRBV4-2
CSSSHGQRNTEAFF TRBJ1-1 NA TRBV7-9
CAISAGHTKNTEAFF TRBJ1-1 few TRBV10-3
CASSLGRESSYEQYF TRBJ2-7 NA TRBV5-1
CASSLTGGGGTGELFF TRBJ2-2 NA TRBV5-1
CASSRGLTGAYEQYF TRBJ2-7 NA TRBV2
CASSESQPRRYGYTF TRBJ1-2 NA TRBV28
CSVDIGTSGFYNEQFF TRBJ2-1 NA TRBV29-1
CASTRGQQETQYF TRBJ2-5 NA TRBV6-6
CAISESLEISPGGYTF TRBJ1-2 NA TRBV10-3
CASSLSGTGYEQYF TRBJ2-7 NA TRBV28
CASSYSPLAGTVEQYF TRBJ2-5 once TRBV6-5
CSVETQGGGQPQHF TRBJ1-5 NA TRBV29-1
CASSRGGSHQPQHF TRBJ1-5 NA TRBV6-5
CASREGYLAGGFGEQYF TRBJ2-7 NA TRBV4-1
CASSPTTTTSPRLGSYNEQFF TRBJ2-1 NA TRBV27
CASRTGITYEQYF TRBJ2-7 NA TRBV28
CASSYAPTSSYEQYF TRBJ2-7 few TRBV6-5
CASSQARGMEAFF TRBJ1-1 NA TRBV18
CASSRTGINYEQYF TRBJ2-7 NA TRBV18
CASMTSGTIEQFF TRBJ2-1 NA TRBV4-2
CASSGTSGTYNEQFF TRBJ2-1 NA TRBV9
CSATKTGGYTF TRBJ1-2 NA TRBV20-1
CASSPDIYGYTF TRBJ1-2 NA TRBV7-9
CASSRTSSRETQYF TRBJ2-5 NA TRBV2
CAISDSEFTSGIQETQYF TRBJ2-5 NA TRBV10-3
CASSYNSDTQYF TRBJ2-3 NA TRBV6-5
CATREGTSTDTQYF TRBJ2-3 few TRBV15
CASRRQGSDGELFF TRBJ2-2 once TRBV7-6
CASSAWTGTYGYTF TRBJ1-2 NA TRBV5-5
CSVEESVWRLEFFRIASGANVLTF TRBJ2-6 NA TRBV29-1
CASSDSGTSGGDEQFF TRBJ2-1 NA TRBV6-4
CASSEWADYEQYF TRBJ2-7 NA TRBV6-4
CTSNFFGTGTYEQYF TRBJ2-7 once TRBV1
CASSQPTGYEQYF NA NA TRBV4-1
CASTQGFPNTEAFF TRBJ1-1 NA TRBV6-1
CASSHLGNTEAFF TRBJ1-1 once TRBV19
CASSSRGNTGELFF TRBJ2-2 NA TRBV6-6
CASSGGLARSTDTQYF TRBJ2-3 NA TRBV5-1